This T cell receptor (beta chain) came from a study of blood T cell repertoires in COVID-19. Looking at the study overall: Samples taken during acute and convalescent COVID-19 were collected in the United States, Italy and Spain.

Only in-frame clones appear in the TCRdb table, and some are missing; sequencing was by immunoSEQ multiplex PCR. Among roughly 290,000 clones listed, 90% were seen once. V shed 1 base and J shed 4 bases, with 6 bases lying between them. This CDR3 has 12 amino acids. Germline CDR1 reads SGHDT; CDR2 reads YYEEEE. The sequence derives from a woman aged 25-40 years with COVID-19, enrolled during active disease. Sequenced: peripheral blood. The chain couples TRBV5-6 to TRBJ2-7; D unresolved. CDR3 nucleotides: TGTGCCAGCAGCTTGTTTACTTACGAGCAGTACTTC. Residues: CASSLFTYEQYF.